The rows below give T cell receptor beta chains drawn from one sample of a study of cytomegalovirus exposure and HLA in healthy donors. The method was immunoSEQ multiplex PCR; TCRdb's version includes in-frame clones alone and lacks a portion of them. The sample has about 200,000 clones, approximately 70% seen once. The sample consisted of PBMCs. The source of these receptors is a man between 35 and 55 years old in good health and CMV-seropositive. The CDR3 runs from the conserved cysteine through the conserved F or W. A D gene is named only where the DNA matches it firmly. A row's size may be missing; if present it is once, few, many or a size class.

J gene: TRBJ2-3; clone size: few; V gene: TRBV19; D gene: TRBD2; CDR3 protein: CATSRLAGVSTDTQYF; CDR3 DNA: TGTGCCACCTCGAGACTAGCGGGGGTATCCACAGATACGCAGTATTTT
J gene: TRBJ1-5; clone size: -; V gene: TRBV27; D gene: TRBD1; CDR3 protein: CASSGFRDRGVLPQHF; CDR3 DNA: TGTGCCAGCAGTGGATTCCGGGACAGGGGGGTATTGCCCCAGCATTTT
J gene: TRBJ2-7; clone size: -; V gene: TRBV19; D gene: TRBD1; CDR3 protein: CASSTTGARDEQYF; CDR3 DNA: TGTGCCAGTAGTACGACAGGGGCGCGCGACGAGCAGTACTTC
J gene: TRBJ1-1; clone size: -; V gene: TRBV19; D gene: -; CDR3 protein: CASSGDIGTEAFF; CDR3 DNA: TGTGCCAGTAGTGGGGACATAGGTACTGAAGCTTTCTTT
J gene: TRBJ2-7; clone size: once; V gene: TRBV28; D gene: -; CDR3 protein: CASSIGPGAEQYF; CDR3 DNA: TGTGCCAGCAGTATCGGGCCGGGAGCGGAGCAGTACTTC
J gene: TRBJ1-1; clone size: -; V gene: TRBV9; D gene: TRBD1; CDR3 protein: CASSVSGTGEAFF; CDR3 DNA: TGTGCCAGCAGCGTCTCGGGGACAGGGGAAGCTTTCTTT
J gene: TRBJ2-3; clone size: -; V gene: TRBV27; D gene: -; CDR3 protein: CASRLLGTDTQYF; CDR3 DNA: TGTGCCAGCAGACTCCTAGGAACAGATACGCAGTATTTT
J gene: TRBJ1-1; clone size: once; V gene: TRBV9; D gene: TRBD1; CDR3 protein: CASSARQGGEKNTEAFF; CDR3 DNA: TGTGCCAGCAGCGCGCGACAGGGGGGGGAAAAGAACACTGAAGCTTTCTTT
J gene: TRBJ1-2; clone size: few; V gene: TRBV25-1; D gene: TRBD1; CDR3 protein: CASTMTGSYGYTF; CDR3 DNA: TGTGCCAGCACCATGACAGGGTCTTATGGCTACACCTTC
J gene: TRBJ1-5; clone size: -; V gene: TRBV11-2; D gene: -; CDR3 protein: CASSLDRDQPQHF; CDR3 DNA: TGTGCCAGCAGCTTAGATCGGGATCAGCCCCAGCATTTT
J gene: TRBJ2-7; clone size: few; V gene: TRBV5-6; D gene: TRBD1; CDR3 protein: CASSPGTAYEQYF; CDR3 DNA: TGTGCCAGCAGCCCTGGGACAGCCTACGAGCAGTACTTC
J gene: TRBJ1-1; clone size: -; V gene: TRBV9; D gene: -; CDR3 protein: CASSVNPDSMNTEAFF; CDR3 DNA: TGTGCCAGCAGCGTCAATCCCGACAGCATGAACACTGAAGCTTTCTTT
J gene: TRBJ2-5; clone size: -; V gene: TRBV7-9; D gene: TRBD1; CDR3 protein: CASTAGTGVETQYF; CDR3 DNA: TGTGCCAGCACCGCCGGGACAGGGGTAGAGACCCAGTACTTC
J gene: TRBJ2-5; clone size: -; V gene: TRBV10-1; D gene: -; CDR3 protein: CASSESRQGGLETQYF; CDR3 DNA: TGCGCCAGCAGTGAGTCTAGGCAGGGGGGCCTCGAGACCCAGTACTTC
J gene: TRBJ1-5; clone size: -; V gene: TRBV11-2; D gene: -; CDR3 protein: CASSLDWASNQPQHF; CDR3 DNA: TGTGCCAGCAGCTTAGATTGGGCTAGCAATCAGCCCCAGCATTTT
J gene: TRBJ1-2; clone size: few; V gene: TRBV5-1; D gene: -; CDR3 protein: CASSFSLQGNYGYTF; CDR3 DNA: TGCGCCAGCAGCTTTTCCCTACAGGGTAACTATGGCTACACCTTC
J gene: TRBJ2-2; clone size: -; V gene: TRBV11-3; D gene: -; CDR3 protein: CASSLYGGGLNTGELFF; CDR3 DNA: TGTGCCAGCAGCTTATATGGTGGAGGGCTGAACACCGGGGAGCTGTTTTTT
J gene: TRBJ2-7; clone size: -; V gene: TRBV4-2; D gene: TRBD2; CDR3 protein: CASSQVLSGGGDEQYF; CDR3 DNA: TGTGCCAGCAGCCAAGTTCTATCGGGGGGAGGGGACGAGCAGTACTTC
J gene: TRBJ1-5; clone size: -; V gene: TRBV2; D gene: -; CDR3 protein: CASKREGQPQHF; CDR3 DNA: TGTGCCAGCAAAAGGGAGGGTCAGCCCCAGCATTTT
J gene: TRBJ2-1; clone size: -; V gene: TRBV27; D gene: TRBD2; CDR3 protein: CASSPTSGGENEQFF; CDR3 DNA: TGTGCCAGCAGCCCCACTAGCGGGGGGGAAAATGAGCAGTTCTTC
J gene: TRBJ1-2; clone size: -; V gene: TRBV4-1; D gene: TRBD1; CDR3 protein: CASSHGQGVAYGYTF; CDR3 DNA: TGCGCCAGCAGCCACGGACAGGGGGTGGCCTATGGCTACACCTTC
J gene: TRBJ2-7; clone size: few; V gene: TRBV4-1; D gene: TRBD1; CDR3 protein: CASSHRQGHYEQYF; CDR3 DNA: TGCGCCAGCAGCCATAGACAGGGTCACTACGAGCAGTACTTC
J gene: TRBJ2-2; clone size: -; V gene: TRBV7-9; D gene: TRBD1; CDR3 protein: CASSSPTGAMTGELFF; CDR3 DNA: TGTGCCAGCAGCTCCCCGACAGGGGCAATGACCGGGGAGCTGTTTTTT
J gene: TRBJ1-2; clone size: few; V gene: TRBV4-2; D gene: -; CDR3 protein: CASSRRNRVGDGYTF; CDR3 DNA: TGTGCCAGCAGCCGAAGGAACAGGGTAGGCGATGGCTACACCTTC
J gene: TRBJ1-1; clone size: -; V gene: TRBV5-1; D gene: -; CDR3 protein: CASSLDTTGNTEAFF; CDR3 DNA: TGCGCCAGCAGCTTGGATACAACGGGGAACACTGAAGCTTTCTTT
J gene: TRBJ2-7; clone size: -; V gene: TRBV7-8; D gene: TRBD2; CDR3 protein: CASSPLAGRTYEQYF; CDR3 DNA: TGTGCCAGCAGCCCCCTAGCGGGACGAACCTACGAGCAGTACTTC
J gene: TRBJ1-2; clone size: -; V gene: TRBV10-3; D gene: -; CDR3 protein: CAISAGGRAHPRYGYTF; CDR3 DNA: TGTGCCATCAGTGCGGGGGGCAGGGCTCACCCCCGCTATGGCTACACCTTC
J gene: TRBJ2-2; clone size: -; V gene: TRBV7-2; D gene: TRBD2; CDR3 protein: CASTLAGHTGELFF; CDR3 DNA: TGTGCCAGCACACTAGCGGGCCACACCGGGGAGCTGTTTTTT
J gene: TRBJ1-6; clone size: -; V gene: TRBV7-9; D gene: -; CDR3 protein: CASSQQSQGNSPLHF; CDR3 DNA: TGTGCCAGCAGCCAACAATCCCAGGGGAATTCACCCCTCCACTTT
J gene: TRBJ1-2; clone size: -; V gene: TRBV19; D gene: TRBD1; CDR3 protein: CASSSRLTGHYGYTF; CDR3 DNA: TGTGCCAGTAGTTCCAGACTGACAGGGCACTATGGCTACACCTTC
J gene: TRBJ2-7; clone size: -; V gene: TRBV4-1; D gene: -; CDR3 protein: CASSRGDGGGRHEQYF; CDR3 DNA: TGCGCCAGCAGCCGTGGCGACGGTGGGGGCCGCCACGAGCAGTACTTC
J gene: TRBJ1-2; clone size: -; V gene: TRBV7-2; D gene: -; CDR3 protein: CASSLGGGGLVDGYTF; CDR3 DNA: TGTGCCAGCAGCTTAGGTGGGGGGGGGCTTGTTGATGGCTACACCTTC
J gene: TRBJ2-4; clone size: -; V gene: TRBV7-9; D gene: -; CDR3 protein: CASSLSPAGLAKNIQYF; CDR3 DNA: TGTGCCAGCAGCTTATCCCCGGCGGGTCTAGCCAAAAACATTCAGTACTTC
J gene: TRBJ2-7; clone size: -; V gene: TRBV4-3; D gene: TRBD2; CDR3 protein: CASSQSGLAAYEQYF; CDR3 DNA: TGCGCCAGCAGCCAATCGGGACTAGCGGCCTACGAGCAGTACTTC
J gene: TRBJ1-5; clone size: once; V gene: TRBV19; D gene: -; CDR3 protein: CASSIRWREPQHF; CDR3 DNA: TGTGCCAGTAGTATAAGGTGGAGGGAGCCCCAGCATTTT
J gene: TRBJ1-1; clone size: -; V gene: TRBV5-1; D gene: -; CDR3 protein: CASSSGQANPEAFF; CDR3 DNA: TGCGCCAGCAGCTCCGGACAAGCGAACCCTGAAGCTTTCTTT
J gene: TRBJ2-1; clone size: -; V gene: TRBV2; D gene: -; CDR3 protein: CASTDYHKSQFF; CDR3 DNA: TGTGCCAGCACTGACTACCATAAGTCCCAGTTCTTC
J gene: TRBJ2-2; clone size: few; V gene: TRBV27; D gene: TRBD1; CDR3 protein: CASRTGLNTGELFF; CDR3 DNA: TGTGCCAGCAGGACAGGGTTGAACACCGGGGAGCTGTTTTTT
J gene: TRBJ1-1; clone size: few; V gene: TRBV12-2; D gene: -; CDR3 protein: CASNEEAFF; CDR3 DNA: TGTGCAAGTAATGAGGAAGCTTTCTTT
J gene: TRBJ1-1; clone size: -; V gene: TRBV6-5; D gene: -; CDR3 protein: CASSIRGGDTEAFF; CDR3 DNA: TGTGCCAGCAGTATCCGAGGGGGGGACACTGAAGCTTTCTTT
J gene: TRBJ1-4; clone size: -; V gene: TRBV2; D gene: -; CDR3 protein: CASNAGFDEKLFF; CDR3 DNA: TGTGCCAGCAATGCAGGGTTCGATGAAAAACTGTTTTTT
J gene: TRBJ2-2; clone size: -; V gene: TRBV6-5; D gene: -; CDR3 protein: CASSYPTGELFF; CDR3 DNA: TGTGCCAGCAGTTACCCGACCGGGGAGCTGTTTTTT
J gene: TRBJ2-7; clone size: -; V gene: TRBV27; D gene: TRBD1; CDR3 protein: CASRGQYRPYEQYF; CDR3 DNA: TGTGCCAGCAGGGGACAGTATAGGCCTTACGAGCAGTACTTC
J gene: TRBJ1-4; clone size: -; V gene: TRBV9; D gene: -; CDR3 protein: CASSKTGELFF; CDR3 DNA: TGTGCCAGCAGCAAAACCGGGGAACTGTTTTTT
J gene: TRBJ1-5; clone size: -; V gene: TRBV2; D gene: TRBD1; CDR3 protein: CASRPDRGHQPQHF; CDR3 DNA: TGTGCCAGCAGGCCCGACAGGGGCCATCAGCCCCAGCATTTT
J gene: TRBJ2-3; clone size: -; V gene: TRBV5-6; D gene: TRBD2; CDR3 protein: CASSLGGRADTQYF; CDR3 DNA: TGTGCCAGCAGCTTGGGAGGGAGGGCAGATACGCAGTATTTT
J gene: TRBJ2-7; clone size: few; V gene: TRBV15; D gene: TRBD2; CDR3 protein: CATSSDTAGGREQYF; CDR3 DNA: TGTGCCACCAGCAGTGATACGGCGGGGGGTCGCGAGCAGTACTTC
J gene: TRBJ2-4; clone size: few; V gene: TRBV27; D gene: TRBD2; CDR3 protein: CASSPGTSGGKNIQYF; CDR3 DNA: TGTGCCAGCAGCCCCGGGACTAGCGGGGGTAAAAACATTCAGTACTTC
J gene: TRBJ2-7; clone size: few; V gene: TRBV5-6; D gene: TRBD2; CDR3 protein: CASSLGTIPYEQYF; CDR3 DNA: TGTGCCAGCAGCTTAGGGACTATCCCCTACGAGCAGTACTTC
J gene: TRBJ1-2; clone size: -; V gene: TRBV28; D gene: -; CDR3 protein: CASWTARVYGYTF; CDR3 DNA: TGTGCCAGTTGGACAGCGAGGGTCTATGGCTACACCTTC
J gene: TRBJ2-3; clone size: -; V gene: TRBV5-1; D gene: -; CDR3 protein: CASSRRAGTDTQYF; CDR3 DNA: TGCGCCAGCAGCCGCCGCGCCGGCACAGATACGCAGTATTTT
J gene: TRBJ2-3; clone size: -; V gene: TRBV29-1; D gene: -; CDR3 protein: CSVEDTGWLTDTQYF; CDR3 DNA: TGCAGCGTTGAAGACACAGGGTGGTTGACAGATACGCAGTATTTT